These 17 T cell receptor beta chains originate from one sample sequenced in a study of blood T cell repertoires in COVID-19. Method: immunoSEQ multiplex PCR; TCRdb's copy keeps in-frame clones and lacks some. Of roughly 270,000 clones detected, approximately 85% appear once; the ten largest clones hold roughly 4.6%. The source material was peripheral blood. Every receptor here comes from a man aged 45 to 65 with active or convalescent COVID-19.

The rearrangement uses TRBV6-1 and TRBJ2-2; 9 bases fit TRBD1. Per the germline V gene, CDR1 is MNHNS and CDR2 is SASEGT. This CDR3 has 15 amino acids. V gave up 6 bases and J gave up 3 bases; unmatched junction bases: 5. The CDR3 nucleotides are TGTGCCAGCAGGCCGCGGACAGGGGACACCGGGGAGCTGTTTTTT. Residues: CASRPRTGDTGELFF.

The chain recombines TRBV6-2 or TRBV6-3 with TRBJ2-3; 10 bases fit TRBD2. The CDR3 extends over 15 amino acids. Germline values: CDR1 MNHEY, CDR2 SVGEGT. The V gene end was trimmed by 3 bases and the J gene end by 4 bases; junction bases not matched to a gene: 4. CDR3 amino acids: CASSYSGTSADTQYF. Written as DNA, the CDR3 is TGTGCCAGCAGTTATTCCGGGACTAGCGCAGATACGCAGTATTTT.

The chain carries TRBV12-3 or TRBV12-4 and TRBJ1-2, with 8 bases matching TRBD1. CDR3 length: 13 residues. J was trimmed by 5 bases and V by 5 bases; bases with no gene match: 4. This CDR3 is CASSVRQGYGYTF. Here the CDR3 DNA reads TGTGCCAGCAGTGTGAGACAGGGGTATGGCTACACCTTC.

The chain combines TRBV7-9 with TRBJ2-3; D unresolved. The germline V and J ends were trimmed by 0 bases and 2 bases, with 6 bases remaining between them. This CDR3 has 14 amino acids. Germline assignment: CDR1 SEHNR and CDR2 FQNEAQ (reference sequence). CDR3 in DNA: TGTGCCAGCAGCTTAGCGCTGGCCACAGATACGCAGTATTTT. Its protein is CASSLALATDTQYF.

As to this clone: The germline gene is not matched at one end of the junction; a read error may be the cause. This chain links TRBV7-2 with TRBJ2-1; 14 nucleotides line up with TRBD2. Germline CDR1 SGHTA, CDR2 FQGNSA. CDR3 length: 15 residues. As DNA, the CDR3 is TGTGCCAGCACCTTAGGACTAGCGGGAGGCAATGAGCAGTTCTTC. It yields the protein CASTLGLAGGNEQFF. Full variable domain (remainder filled in from reference TRBV7-2 and TRBJ2-1): GAGVSQSPSNKVTEKGKDVELRCDPISGHTALYWYRQSLGQGLEFLIYFQGNSAPDKSGLPSDRFSAERTGGSVSTLTIQRTQQEDSAVYLCASTLGLAGGNEQFFGPGTRLTVL.

The chain links TRBV28 to TRBJ1-2, with 7 bases identical to TRBD1. This CDR3 is built from 15 residues. In germline, CDR1 is MDHEN, CDR2 SYDVKM. J was trimmed by 4 bases and V by 6 bases; bases with no gene match: 11. The CDR3 protein is CASSPVGTALYGYTF. CDR3 in DNA: TGTGCCAGCAGCCCCGTCGGGACAGCCCTCTATGGCTACACCTTC.

The chain has TRBV6-1 and TRBJ2-3, with D hard to call. The length of the CDR3 is 14 residues. CDR1 is MNHNS, CDR2 SASEGT, per germline. Deletions cut 2 bases from V and 4 bases from J, with 10 bases between. For the CDR3, the DNA is TGTGCCAGCAGTGAATCCGGGTCCCCAGATACGCAGTATTTT. It yields the protein CASSESGSPDTQYF.

This chain joins TRBV18 and TRBJ2-1; no clear D. Germline CDR1 is KGHSH and CDR2 is LQKENI. The V end lost 3 bases, the J end lost 5 bases, and 8 bases lay between the germline ends. CDR3 size: 13 residues. The CDR3 DNA sequence: TGTGCCAGCTCACCCTCCCTCGACAATGAGCAGTTCTTC. Protein: CASSPSLDNEQFF.

This sequence joins TRBV11-2 and TRBJ2-7; D unresolved. From germline, CDR1 is SGHAT and CDR2 FQNNGV. The V and J ends lost 5 bases and 2 bases respectively, with 13 bases between them. The CDR3 spans 14 residues. CDR3 amino acids: CASSPELGPYEQYF. The CDR3 DNA follows: TGTGCCAGCAGCCCGGAACTGGGCCCCTACGAGCAGTACTTC.

This clone has a handful of counts. The chain couples TRBV2 to TRBJ1-1, with 10 bases aligning to TRBD1. In germline, CDR1 is SNHLY, CDR2 FYNNEI. The CDR3 has 14 amino acids. V was clipped by 6 bases and J by 4 bases; unmatched bases: 5. The CDR3 DNA reads as TGTGCCAGCAGCGAAAGGACAGGGGGCACTGAAGCTTTCTTT. It encodes CASSERTGGTEAFF.

The chain joins TRBV5-1 to TRBJ1-5; TRBD1 aligns across 9 bases. Trimming removed 3 bases from V and 7 bases from J; junction bases left unmatched: 8. The germline CDR1 and CDR2 sequences are SGHRS and YFSETQ. This CDR3 has 15 residues. This CDR3 is CASSSTGGAGQPQHF. The DNA of the CDR3 is TGCGCCAGCAGCTCCACAGGGGGCGCGGGCCAGCCCCAGCATTTT.

V gene TRBV12-3 or TRBV12-4 combines with J gene TRBJ2-5, with D hard to call. The CDR3 runs to 13 residues. The V gene lost 1 base and the J gene lost 5 bases, with 8 bases spanning the gap. CDR3 nucleotide sequence: TGTGCCAGCAGTTTAGGGTCCCGGGAGACCCAGTACTTC. It translates to CASSLGSRETQYF.

J is TRBJ1-2 and V is TRBV30; tentative D call: TRBD1 (6 bases). The V end was cut by 1 base, the J end by 8 bases, with 14 bases between. The CDR3 consists of 13 residues. CDR1 and CDR2 from the germline V gene are GTSNPN and SVGIG (reference sequence). The CDR3 reads CAWSAGAVWGYTF. The CDR3 DNA reads TGTGCCTGGAGTGCAGGGGCCGTATGGGGCTACACCTTC.

Concerning this clone: The sample has other DNA sequences that encode this CDR3 too. The chain links TRBV5-5 to TRBJ2-5; D is perhaps TRBD1 (7 bases). Trimming removed 3 bases from V and 4 bases from J, with 10 bases in between. This CDR3 comprises 13 residues. Per germline, CDR1 SGHKS and CDR2 YYEKEE (reference sequence). CDR3 protein: CASSSQGGETQYF. The CDR3 DNA follows: TGTGCCAGCAGCTCCCAGGGGGGAGAGACCCAGTACTTC.

V and J are TRBV6-4 and TRBJ2-7; D may be TRBD2 (6 bases). Trimming took 5 bases from V and 0 from J, leaving 11 bases between them. The CDR3 totals 14 residues. Germline loops: CDR1 MRHNA, CDR2 SNTAGT. In nucleotides, the CDR3 is TGTGCCAGCAGTTCGGACGGGAGCTCCTACGAGCAGTACTTC. Its protein product is CASSSDGSSYEQYF.

V and J are TRBV4-3 and TRBJ1-2, with D possibly TRBD1 on 6 matching bases. With 2 bases removed from V and 2 bases from J, the gap between germline ends came to 12 bases. Germline V lookup: CDR1 LGHNA, CDR2 YSLEER. This CDR3 contains 15 residues. The DNA of the CDR3 is TGCGCCAGCAGCCAAAGCGGGACAACCAACTATGGCTACACCTTC. This translates into CASSQSGTTNYGYTF.

The DNA of the CDR3 is TGCGCCAGCAGCCAAGAGGTAGGACTAGCGGGTTGGAGCTCCTACGAGCAGTACTTC. It codes for CASSQEVGLAGWSSYEQYF. The V call is TRBV4-1, the J call TRBJ2-7; 11 nucleotides agree with TRBD2. V gave up 0 bases and J gave up 0 bases; unmatched junction bases: 10. This CDR3 region has 19 residues. Germline lookup yields CDR1 MGHRA and CDR2 YSYEKL.